The TCR beta chain described here comes from a study of vaccination and CD4 T cells after COVID-19. Study at large: Each participant was administered two doses of a vaccine, which was either BNT162b2 or mRNA-1273. General observations from the study: In convalescent patients, 304 of 307 vaccine-specific clones were spike mono-reactive.

This CDR3 region has 15 residues. Trimming removed 6 bases from V and 4 bases from J, with 18 bases in between. The germline gives CDR1 MDHEN, CDR2 SYDVKM. Specified treatment: roughly ten-day PBMC culture with coronavirus spike peptide pools or control peptides (ViraFEST assay). For this clonotype: Its antigen is still unknown.

With the Oncomine TCR Beta short-read assay, DNA from cultured CD4+ T cells was sequenced. Each CDR3 protein is one row after TCRdb ran MiXCR on the PCR reads. The table shows 9,500 to 15,000 distinct CDR3 sequences, with roughly 65% occurring only once. The material sequenced was CD4+ T cells from blood, cultured in vitro. V usage is TRBV28 and J usage is TRBJ1-1; the D gene is possibly TRBD1 (6 bases). The TCR was taken from a human donor who had recovered from COVID-19. The CDR3 bases are TGTGCCAGCAGAATAAGGGGCACAGGGACCACTGAAGCTTTCTTT. It is translated as CASRIRGTGTTEAFF.